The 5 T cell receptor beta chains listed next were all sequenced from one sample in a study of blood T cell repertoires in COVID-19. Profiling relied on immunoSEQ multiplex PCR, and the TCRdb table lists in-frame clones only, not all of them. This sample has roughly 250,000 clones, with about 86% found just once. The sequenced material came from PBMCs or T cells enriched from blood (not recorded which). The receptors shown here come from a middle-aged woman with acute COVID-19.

The CDR3 protein is CATSDPSRSNEQFF. The CDR3 DNA reads as TGTGCCACCAGTGATCCCTCTCGTTCGAATGAGCAGTTCTTC. The chain couples TRBV24-1 to TRBJ2-1; no firm D call. The CDR3 extends over 14 amino acids. V lost 3 bases to trimming and J lost 7 bases, with 12 bases between them. Germline CDR1 and CDR2: KGHDR and SFDVKD.

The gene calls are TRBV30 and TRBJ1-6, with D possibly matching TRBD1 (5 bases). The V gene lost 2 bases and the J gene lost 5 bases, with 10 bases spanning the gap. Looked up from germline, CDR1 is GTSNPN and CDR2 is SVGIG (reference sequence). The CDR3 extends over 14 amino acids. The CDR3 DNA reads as TGTGCCTGGAGTAAGGGGCAGGATAATTCACCCCTCCACTTT. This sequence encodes CAWSKGQDNSPLHF.

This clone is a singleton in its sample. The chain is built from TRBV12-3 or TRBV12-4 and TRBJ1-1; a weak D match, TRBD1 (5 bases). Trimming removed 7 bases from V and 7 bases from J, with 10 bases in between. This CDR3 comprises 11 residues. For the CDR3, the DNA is TGTGCCAGCAAAAGGGGCCTTGAAGCTTTCTTT. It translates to CASKRGLEAFF.

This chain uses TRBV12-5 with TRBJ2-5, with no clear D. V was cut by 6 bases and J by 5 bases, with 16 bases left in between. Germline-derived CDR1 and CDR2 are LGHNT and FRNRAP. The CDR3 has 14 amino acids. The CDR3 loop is CASGRYTVEETQYF. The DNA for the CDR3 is TGTGCTAGTGGCCGCTACACGGTGGAGGAGACCCAGTACTTC. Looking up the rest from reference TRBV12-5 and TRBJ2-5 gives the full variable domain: DARVTQTPRHKVTEMGQEVTMRCQPILGHNTVFWYRQTMMQGLELLAYFRNRAPLDDSGMPKDRFSAEMPDATLATLKIQPSEPRDSAVYFCASGRYTVEETQYFGPGTRLLVL.

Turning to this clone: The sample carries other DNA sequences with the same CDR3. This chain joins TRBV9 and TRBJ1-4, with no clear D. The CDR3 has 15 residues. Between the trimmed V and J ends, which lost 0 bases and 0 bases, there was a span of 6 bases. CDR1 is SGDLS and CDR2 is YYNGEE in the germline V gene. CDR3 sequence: CASSVGGATNEKLFF. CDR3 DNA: TGTGCCAGCAGCGTAGGCGGAGCAACTAATGAAAAACTGTTTTTT.